A single T cell receptor (beta chain) is shown here with its context. The sample comes from a study of blood T cell repertoires in COVID-19. The germline gives CDR1 LNHDA, CDR2 SQIVND (reference sequence). The CDR3 has 16 amino acids. Losses at the gene ends were 1 base for V and 0 bases for J; bases not matched to a gene: 4. Assay used: immunoSEQ multiplex PCR; TCRdb lists only in-frame clones, some missing. The sample lists around 300,000 clones, approximately 87% seen once, with 3% to 4% in the top ten. The source of this sequence is a woman between 50 and 59 years old with active or convalescent COVID-19. What was sequenced was peripheral blood. This chain links TRBV19 with TRBJ1-1, with 8 bases matching TRBD1. CDR3 nucleotide sequence: TGTGCCAGTAGTATAGGGACAGGGACATTGAACACTGAAGCTTTCTTT. Translated: CASSIGTGTLNTEAFF.